This T cell receptor (beta chain) was retrieved from a study of control samples from healthy donors and cancer patients. TCRdb's table, derived via immunoSEQ multiplex PCR, lists solely in-frame clones and lacks some. Of roughly 20,000 clones listed, approximately 80% are singletons. Germline lookup yields CDR1 SGHDN and CDR2 FVKESK. The CDR3 contains 15 residues. The ends lost 7 bases at V and 2 bases at J; junction bases unmatched: 5. This sequence was found in a man at least 80 years old with head and neck cancer. The chain is built from TRBV14 and TRBJ2-6; 7 nucleotides agree with TRBD1. Sequences were obtained from PBMCs. CDR3 coding DNA: TGTGCCAGCACTTGGACAGGCGCTGGGGCCAACGTCCTGACTTTC. This codes for CASTWTGAGANVLTF.